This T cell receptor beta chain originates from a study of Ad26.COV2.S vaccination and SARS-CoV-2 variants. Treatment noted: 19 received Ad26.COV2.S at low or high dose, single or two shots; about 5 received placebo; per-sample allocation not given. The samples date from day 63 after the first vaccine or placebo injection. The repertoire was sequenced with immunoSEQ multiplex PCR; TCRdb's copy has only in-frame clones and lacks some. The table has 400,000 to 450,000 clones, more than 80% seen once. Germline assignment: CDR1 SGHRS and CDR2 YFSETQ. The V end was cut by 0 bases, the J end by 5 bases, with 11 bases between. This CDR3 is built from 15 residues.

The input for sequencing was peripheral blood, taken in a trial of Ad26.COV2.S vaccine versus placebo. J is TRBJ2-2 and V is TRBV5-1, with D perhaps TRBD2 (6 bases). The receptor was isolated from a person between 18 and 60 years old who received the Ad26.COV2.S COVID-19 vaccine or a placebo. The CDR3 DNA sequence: TGCGCCAGCAGCTTGGCCGGGAGTCGTACCGGGGAGCTGTTTTTT. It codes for CASSLAGSRTGELFF.